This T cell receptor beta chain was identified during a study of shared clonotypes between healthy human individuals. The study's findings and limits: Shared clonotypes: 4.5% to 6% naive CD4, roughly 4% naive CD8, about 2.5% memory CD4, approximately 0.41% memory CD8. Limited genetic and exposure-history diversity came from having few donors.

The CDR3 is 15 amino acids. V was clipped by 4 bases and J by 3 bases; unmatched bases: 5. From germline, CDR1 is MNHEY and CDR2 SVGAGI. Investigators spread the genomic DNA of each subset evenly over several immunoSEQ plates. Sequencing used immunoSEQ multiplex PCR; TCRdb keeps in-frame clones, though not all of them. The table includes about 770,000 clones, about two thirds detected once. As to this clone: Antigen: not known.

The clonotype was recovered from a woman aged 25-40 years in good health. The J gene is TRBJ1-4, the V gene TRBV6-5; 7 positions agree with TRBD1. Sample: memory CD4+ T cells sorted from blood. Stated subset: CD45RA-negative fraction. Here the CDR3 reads CASSLVGTANEKLFF. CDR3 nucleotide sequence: TGTGCCAGCAGTTTAGTCGGGACAGCTAATGAAAAACTGTTTTTT.